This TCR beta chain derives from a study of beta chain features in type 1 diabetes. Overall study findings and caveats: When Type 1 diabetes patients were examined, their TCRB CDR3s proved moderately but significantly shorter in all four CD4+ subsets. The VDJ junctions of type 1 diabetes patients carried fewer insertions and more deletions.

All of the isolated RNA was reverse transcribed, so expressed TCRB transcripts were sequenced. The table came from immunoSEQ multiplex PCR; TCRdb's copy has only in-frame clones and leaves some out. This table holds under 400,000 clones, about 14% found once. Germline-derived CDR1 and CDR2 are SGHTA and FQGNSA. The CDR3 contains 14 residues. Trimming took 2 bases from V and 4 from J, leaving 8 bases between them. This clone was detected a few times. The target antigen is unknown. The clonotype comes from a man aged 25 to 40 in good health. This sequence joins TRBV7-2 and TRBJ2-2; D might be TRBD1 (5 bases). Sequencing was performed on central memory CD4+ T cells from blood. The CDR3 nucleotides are TGTGCCAGCAGCTTATTTCAGGGCACCGGGGAGCTGTTTTTT. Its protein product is CASSLFQGTGELFF. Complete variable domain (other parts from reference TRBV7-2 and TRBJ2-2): GAGVSQSPSNKVTEKGKDVELRCDPISGHTALYWYRQSLGQGLEFLIYFQGNSAPDKSGLPSDRFSAERTGGSVSTLTIQRTQQEDSAVYLCASSLFQGTGELFFGEGSRLTVL.